These 14 T cell receptor beta chains share one sample of origin, sequenced in a study of T cell responses to AZD1222 COVID-19 vaccine. Only in-frame clones appear in the TCRdb table, and some are missing; sequencing was by immunoSEQ multiplex PCR. The table includes over 130,000 clones, roughly 91% detected once. The starting material was peripheral blood, obtained on day 0 of AZD1222 vaccination. These TCRs come from an adult in good health.

The rearrangement joins TRBV11-2 to TRBJ2-7; TRBD1 agrees at 9 bases. Trimming cost V 3 bases and J 2 bases; bases outside gene matches: 5. CDR3 size: 15 residues. The germline CDR1 and CDR2 sequences are SGHAT and FQNNGV. The CDR3 loop reads CASSFRTGEAYEQYF. The CDR3 DNA sequence: TGTGCCAGCAGCTTCCGGACAGGGGAGGCCTACGAGCAGTACTTC.

V gene TRBV11-2 combines with J gene TRBJ2-3; 12 bases map to TRBD1. Germline CDR1 is SGHAT and CDR2 is FQNNGV. The junction had 8 bases not matched to a gene; V was cut back by 5 bases and J by 5 bases. The length of the CDR3 is 16 residues. This CDR3 reads CASSPGDRGRGDTQYF. CDR3 nucleotide sequence: TGTGCCAGCAGCCCAGGGGACAGGGGGCGAGGAGATACGCAGTATTTT.

The rearrangement links TRBV19 to TRBJ2-1; TRBD2 matches at 10 bases. This CDR3 region has 15 residues. CDR1 and CDR2 (germline): LNHDA, SQIVND (reference sequence). Trimming cost V 5 bases and J 2 bases; bases outside gene matches: 3. The CDR3 sequence: CASSFSGGPYNEQFF. CDR3 nucleotide sequence: TGTGCCAGTAGTTTTAGCGGGGGGCCCTACAATGAGCAGTTCTTC.

The rearrangement uses TRBV7-8 and TRBJ2-7, with TRBD2 as a possible D gene (5 bases). Germline V gives CDR1 SGHVS, CDR2 FQNEAQ. Trimming took 5 bases from V and 1 from J, leaving 18 bases between them. CDR3 length: 16 residues. The chain's CDR3 is CASSTGLSGISYEQYF. The DNA for the CDR3 is TGTGCCAGCAGCACCGGTCTGTCGGGGATTTCCTACGAGCAGTACTTC. The whole variable domain, remainder taken from reference TRBV7-8 and TRBJ2-7, is GAGVSQSPRYKVAKRGQDVALRCDPISGHVSLFWYQQALGQGPEFLTYFQNEAQLDKSGLPSDRFFAERPEGSVSTLKIQRTQQEDSAVYLCASSTGLSGISYEQYFGPGTRLTVT.

This clone was counted once. The J gene is TRBJ2-5, the V gene TRBV5-5; TRBD2 matches 12 bases. V lost 4 bases, J lost 2 bases, and 3 bases stayed unmatched. The CDR3 totals 15 residues. The germline V gene has CDR1 SGHKS and CDR2 YYEKEE (reference sequence). For the CDR3, the DNA is TGTGCCAGCAGCCCTCTAGCGGGAGGGCAAGAGACCCAGTACTTC. Translating it yields CASSPLAGGQETQYF.

As for this clone: The same CDR3 can be traced to other DNA sequences in this sample. This chain connects TRBV18 to TRBJ2-7; D unresolved. Germline CDR1 and CDR2: KGHSH and LQKENI. The length of the CDR3 is 13 residues. The germline V and J ends were trimmed by 0 bases and 0 bases, with 3 bases remaining between them. DNA for the CDR3: TGTGCCAGCTCACCACCTGGCTCCTACGAGCAGTACTTC. Translation: CASSPPGSYEQYF.

The gene calls are TRBV5-4 and TRBJ1-6; weak D call: TRBD1 (5 bases). V dropped 4 bases and J dropped 5 bases, with 13 bases sitting between them. The germline CDR1 and CDR2 sequences are SGHNT and YYREEE (reference sequence). CDR3 length: 15 residues. The CDR3 nucleotides read TGTGCCAGCAGCCGGGACGGGTTAAATAATTCACCCCTCCACTTT. Its protein product is CASSRDGLNNSPLHF.

This sequence joins TRBV12-5 and TRBJ1-3; D unresolved. From germline, CDR1 is LGHNT and CDR2 FRNRAP. The CDR3 covers 17 residues. V dropped 3 bases and J dropped 0 bases, with 15 bases sitting between them. CDR3 region: CASGFKSRVGSGNTIYF. DNA for the CDR3: TGTGCTAGTGGTTTTAAATCTCGCGTAGGCTCTGGAAACACCATATATTTT.

This chain connects TRBV7-8 to TRBJ2-2; unclear D gene. V shed 2 bases and J shed 6 bases, with 10 bases lying between them. This CDR3 contains 14 residues. CDR1 and CDR2 (germline): SGHVS, FQNEAQ. CDR3 sequence: CASSLMAEAGELFF. In DNA, the CDR3 is TGTGCCAGCAGCTTAATGGCAGAGGCCGGGGAGCTGTTTTTT.

J is TRBJ2-7 and V is TRBV6-5; D unclear. The CDR3 sequence is 13 residues long. The V end lost 10 bases, the J end lost 2 bases, and 15 bases lay between the germline ends. From germline, CDR1 is MNHEY and CDR2 SVGAGI. CDR3 sequence (DNA): TGTGCCATCTTTCGCGGATTCGCCTACGAGCAGTACTTC. Its protein product is CAIFRGFAYEQYF.

The genes are TRBV15 and TRBJ2-7, with D unclear. Per germline, CDR1 LNHNV and CDR2 YYDKDF (reference sequence). Deletions cut 0 bases from V and 1 base from J, with 7 bases between. This CDR3 spans 14 amino acids. CDR3 coding DNA: TGTGCCACCAGCAGAGATCCTTCTTCCTACGAGCAGTACTTC. Protein sequence: CATSRDPSSYEQYF.

This chain joins TRBV30 and TRBJ1-1; tentatively, D is TRBD1 (6 bases). The CDR3 contains 19 residues. CDR1 and CDR2 (germline): GTSNPN, SVGIG (reference sequence). The V gene lost 1 base and the J gene lost 0 bases, with 24 bases spanning the gap. CDR3 residues: CAWSGTVDPGPAMNTEAFF. CDR3 sequence (DNA): TGTGCCTGGAGTGGGACAGTAGATCCGGGGCCGGCGATGAACACTGAAGCTTTCTTT.

This clone was seen a single time. This chain connects TRBV15 to TRBJ1-5; D is uncertain. The V and J ends lost 5 bases and 0 bases respectively, with 11 bases between them. Germline values: CDR1 LNHNV, CDR2 YYDKDF (reference sequence). This CDR3 has 15 amino acids. The CDR3, as DNA: TGTGCCACCAGCGGTGGGCGGTATAGCAATCAGCCCCAGCATTTT. As protein: CATSGGRYSNQPQHF. Using reference TRBV15 and TRBJ1-5 for the parts outside the CDR3, the full variable domain is DAMVIQNPRYQVTQFGKPVTLSCSQTLNHNVMYWYQQKSSQAPKLLFHYYDKDFNNEADTPDNFQSRRPNTSFCFLDIRSPGLGDTAMYLCATSGGRYSNQPQHFGDGTRLSIL.

Concerning this clone: Other nucleotide sequences in the sample specify the same CDR3. The chain carries TRBV5-1 and TRBJ1-4; 9 bases are a match to TRBD1. V shed 2 bases and J 7 bases; nucleotides not matched to a gene: 3. This CDR3 has 14 amino acids. In germline, CDR1 is SGHRS, CDR2 YFSETQ. The CDR3 DNA is TGCGCCAGCAGCTTAGGACAGGGGAGTGAAAAACTGTTTTTT. Its translation is CASSLGQGSEKLFF. The full variable domain, with the rest looked up from reference TRBV5-1 and TRBJ1-4, is KAGVTQTPRYLIKTRGQQVTLSCSPISGHRSVSWYQQTPGQGLQFLFEYFSETQRNKGNFPGRFSGRQFSNSRSEMNVSTLELGDSALYLCASSLGQGSEKLFFGSGTQLSVL.